A single sample gave rise to the 7 T cell receptor beta chains below, sequenced in a study of shared clonotypes between healthy human individuals. TCRdb's copy holds only in-frame clones and misses some; the assay was immunoSEQ multiplex PCR. The table includes some 1 million clones, around 74% detected once. The sample was memory CD4+ T cells sorted from blood. Subset indicated: CD45RA-negative fraction. These receptors all stem from a man aged 18-30 years in good health.

This clone was counted between two and nine times. The chain employs TRBV19 and TRBJ2-3; D possibly corresponds to TRBD1 (6 bases). With 6 bases removed from V and 3 bases from J, the gap between germline ends came to 16 bases. The germline gives CDR1 LNHDA, CDR2 SQIVND (reference sequence). The length of the CDR3 is 15 residues. The CDR3 region is CASSPEGVWTDTQYF. The CDR3 nucleotides are TGTGCCAGTAGCCCCGAGGGGGTCTGGACAGATACGCAGTATTTT.

V usage is TRBV30 and J usage is TRBJ1-2; no clear D. In germline, CDR1 is GTSNPN, CDR2 SVGIG (reference sequence). This CDR3 spans 13 amino acids. Between the trimmed V and J ends, which lost 4 bases and 3 bases, there was a span of 12 bases. DNA for the CDR3: TGTGCCTGGACGGACTCCAACCACTATGGCTACACCTTC. Protein product: CAWTDSNHYGYTF.

This rearrangement joins TRBV27 to TRBJ2-1; 9 bases agree with TRBD1. This CDR3 contains 19 residues. Germline V lookup: CDR1 MNHEY, CDR2 SMNVEV (reference sequence). J was trimmed by 0 bases and V by 6 bases; bases with no gene match: 15. CDR3 sequence reads: CASRPYTGGHTSSYNEQFF. The CDR3 DNA sequence: TGTGCCAGCAGACCATATACAGGGGGCCATACGAGCTCCTACAATGAGCAGTTCTTC.

Written as DNA, the CDR3 is TGCGCCAGCCTCACCTACCCGACAGGGAACACTGAAGCTTTCTTT. It yields the protein CASLTYPTGNTEAFF. The chain uses TRBV10-2 and TRBJ1-1, with a possible D match to TRBD1 (6 bases). Looked up from germline, CDR1 is WSHSY and CDR2 is SAAADI. The ends were cut back, 8 bases at V and 1 base at J, with 17 bases in the middle. The CDR3 loop spans 15 amino acids.

This clone occurred a few times. This sequence joins TRBV7-9 and TRBJ1-6; D unresolved. The CDR3 covers 16 residues. CDR1 and CDR2 (germline): SEHNR, FQNEAQ (reference sequence). V was clipped by 1 base and J by 0 bases, with 7 bases between them. Here the CDR3 DNA reads TGTGCCAGCAGCTTAGTGATGAGCTCCTATAATTCACCCCTCCACTTT. Translated, it gives CASSLVMSSYNSPLHF.

DNA of the CDR3: TGTGCCAGCAGCTTGGCGGGGGGCAAAAACATTCAGTACTTC. Residues: CASSLAGGKNIQYF. The chain has TRBV5-4 and TRBJ2-4, with TRBD2 matching 7 bases. Germline-derived CDR1 and CDR2 are SGHNT and YYREEE (reference sequence). V lost 0 bases and J lost 3; bases outside the gene matches: 0. The CDR3 totals 14 residues.

This clone was seen repeatedly, ten times or more. Other DNA sequences in this sample translate to the same CDR3. This sequence joins TRBV6-6 and TRBJ1-2, with TRBD1 identical over 8 bases. V lost 0 bases and J lost 8; bases outside the gene matches: 5. Per the germline V gene, CDR1 is MNHNY and CDR2 is SVGAGI (reference sequence). The CDR3 extends over 14 amino acids. The CDR3 loop reads CASSYSGQGEGYTF. DNA for the CDR3: TGTGCCAGCAGTTACTCCGGACAGGGCGAAGGCTACACCTTC.